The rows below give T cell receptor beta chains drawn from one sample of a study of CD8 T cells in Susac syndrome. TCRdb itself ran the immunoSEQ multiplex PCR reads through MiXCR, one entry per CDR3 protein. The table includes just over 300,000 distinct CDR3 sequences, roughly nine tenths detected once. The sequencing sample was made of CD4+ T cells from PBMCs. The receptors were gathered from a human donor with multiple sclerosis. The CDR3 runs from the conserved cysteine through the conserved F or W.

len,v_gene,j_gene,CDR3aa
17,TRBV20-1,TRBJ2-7,CSARDEGRGASSYEQYF
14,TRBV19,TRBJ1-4,CASSTQDVRGKLFF
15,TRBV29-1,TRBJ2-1,CSVEGRGPRWNEQFF
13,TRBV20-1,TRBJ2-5,CSARKTGGETQYF
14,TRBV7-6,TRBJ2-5,CASSRRQASRTQYF
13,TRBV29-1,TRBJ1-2,CSVETGADYGYTF
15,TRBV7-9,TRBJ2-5,CASSEARSGEETQYF
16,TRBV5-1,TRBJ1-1,CASSKNRELMNTEAFF
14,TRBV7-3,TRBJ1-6,CASSFRGRRAPLHF
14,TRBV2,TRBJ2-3,CASSDVRSTDTQYF
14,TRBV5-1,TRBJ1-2,CASSTDRGVHGYTF
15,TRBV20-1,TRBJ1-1,CSALPGGNGGREAFF
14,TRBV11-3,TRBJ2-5,CASSRGQNQETQYF
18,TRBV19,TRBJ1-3,CASKAWKDRGSSGNTIYF
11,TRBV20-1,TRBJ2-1,CSCLSGRRQFF
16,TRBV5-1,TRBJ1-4,CASSLAGGQRMEKLFF